The present entry profiles one TCR beta chain with its context. Its antigen is currently unknown. This table comes from immunoSEQ multiplex PCR, and its TCRdb copy is limited to in-frame clones, with some not included. The repertoire holds under 35,000 clones, with 70% to 90% as singletons. The data stem from a study of chemoradiotherapy in HPV16-positive cancers. Study at large: Functional T-cell assays on a couple of HPV16-positive patients' cells defined candidate HPV-specific clones and common TCR motifs.

This CDR3 contains 14 residues. Germline V gives CDR1 SEHNR, CDR2 FQNEAQ (reference sequence). V lost 5 bases and J 7 bases, leaving 14 bases between the germline ends. Broader study findings: HPV-responsive T-cell expansion during chemoradiotherapy was linked to improved recurrence-free survival in HPV16-positive patients. Candidate HPV-specific clones and E7-related TCR motifs grew in tumor during treatment. Functional assays defining HPV-specific T cells used only a couple of HPV16-positive patients.

Here the sequenced sample was blood, taken from a patient who underwent chemoradiotherapy. This clonotype was obtained from a human donor with HPV-associated anogenital cancer. The chain links TRBV7-9 to TRBJ1-4, with D possibly matching TRBD1 (5 bases). This CDR3 is CASSGVGGTEKLFF. CDR3 nucleotide sequence: TGTGCCAGCAGCGGCGTGGGGGGAACTGAAAAACTGTTTTTT.